This T cell receptor (beta chain) is from a study of identical twins. Notes on the study in general: Among monozygotic twins, out-of-frame TCR alpha sharing exceeded what models predicted.

A few counts support this clonotype. Its specificity is not known. In TCRdb, the 5' RACE reads were re-called with MiXCR into one record per CDR3 protein. The sample has roughly 720,000 distinct CDR3 sequences; about 20% are singletons. Germline V gene sequence: CDR1 SGDLS, CDR2 YYNGEE. The CDR3 is 16 residues long. V gave up 0 bases and J gave up 4 bases, with 16 bases separating them. This same sample was also taken into another study, of T cells expressing NK-cell markers. That study reports: In several donors, dominant clonotypes made up roughly 28.3-65% of CD3+CD56-NKG2C+ cells.

This receptor was obtained from a young woman in good health. The genes are TRBV9 and TRBJ1-1, with D maybe TRBD1 (5 bases). Sequencing used PBMCs. The CDR3 sequence: CASSVASRLGGTEAFF. The CDR3 DNA reads TGTGCCAGCAGCGTAGCCTCGCGTTTGGGGGGCACTGAAGCTTTCTTT.